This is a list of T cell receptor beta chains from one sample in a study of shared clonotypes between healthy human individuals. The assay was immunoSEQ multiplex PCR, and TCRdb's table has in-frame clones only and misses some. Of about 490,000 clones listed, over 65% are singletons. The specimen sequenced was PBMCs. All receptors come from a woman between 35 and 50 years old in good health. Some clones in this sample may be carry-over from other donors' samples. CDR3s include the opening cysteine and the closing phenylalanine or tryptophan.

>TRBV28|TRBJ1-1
CASSAPVGTEAFF
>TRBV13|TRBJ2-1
CASSRPRPLGLAGLQFF
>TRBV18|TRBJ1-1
CASSLGQGGTEAFF
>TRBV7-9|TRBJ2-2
CASSLYEGLVNTGELFF
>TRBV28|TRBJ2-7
CASSPPVSGTGSNF
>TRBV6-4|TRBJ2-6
CASSPGGSSGANVLTF
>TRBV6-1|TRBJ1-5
CASSLGQPQHF
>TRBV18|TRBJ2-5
CASSPTWIGNQETQYF
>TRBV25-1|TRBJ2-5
CASSEWGRNQETQYF
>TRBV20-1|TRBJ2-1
CSAIYNEQFF
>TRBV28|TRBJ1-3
CASSPPSGNTIYF
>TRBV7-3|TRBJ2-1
CASSPARDSYNEQFF
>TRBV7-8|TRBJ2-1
CASSFYFSGKNSYNEQFF
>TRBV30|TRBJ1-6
CACRNQDRVSSYNSPLHF
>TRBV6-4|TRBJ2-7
CASSDIASGSYEQYF
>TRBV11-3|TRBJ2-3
CASSPGLANPTDTQYF
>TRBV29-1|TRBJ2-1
CSVATTSSYNEQFF
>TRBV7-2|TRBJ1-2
CASSLEGGTDGYTF
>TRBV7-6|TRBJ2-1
CASSLALRTRCNEQFF
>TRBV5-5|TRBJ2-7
CASSSGQPTMGQYF
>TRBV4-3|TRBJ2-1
CASSQDANMENNEQFF
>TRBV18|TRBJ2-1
CASSPVGREQFF
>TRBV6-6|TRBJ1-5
CASSYSTQGNQPQHF
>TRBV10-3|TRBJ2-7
CATNAWQEGVLYEQYF
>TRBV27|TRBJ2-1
CASSLSYPGTSGLVEQFF
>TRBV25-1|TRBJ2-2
CASSEFVQNTGELFF
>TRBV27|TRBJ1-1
CASTVAGGGTEAFF
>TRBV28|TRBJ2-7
CASGRAGRTYEQYF
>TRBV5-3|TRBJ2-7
CARSVLALRSYEQYF
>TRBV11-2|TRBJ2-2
CASSLRTRNTGELFF
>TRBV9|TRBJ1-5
CASSVGQQAPPYSNQPQHF
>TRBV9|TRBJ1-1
CASSVGGWNTEAFF
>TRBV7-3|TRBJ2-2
CASSPGTSGRRGTGELFF
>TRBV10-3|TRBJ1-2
CAISETDRVGRYTF
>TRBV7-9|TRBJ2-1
CASSPGLLAGADNEQFF
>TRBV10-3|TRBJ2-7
CAISETSSYEQYF
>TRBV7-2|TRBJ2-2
CASSLGSRARRELFF
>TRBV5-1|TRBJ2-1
CASSVQGTLEQFF